The 32 T cell receptor beta chains given below trace back to one sample, sequenced in a study of control samples from healthy donors and cancer patients (dated by TCRdb to 2018 to 2021). The library relied on the immunoSEQ multiplex PCR assay. The table was pulled from immuneACCESS by TCRdb, which kept in-frame rearrangements only. Such tables lose some clones; where checked, under half of the loss comes from unresolved V genes, and the rest has no known cause. The sample table contains roughly 120,000 clones; only one count was recorded for around 91% of them. The top ten hold around 1.1% of the sample. The specimen was PBMCs. These receptors originate from a woman in her 50s with colorectal cancer.

The CDR3 nucleotides are TGTGCCAGTGCAACGAGGACAGGAGATGGGACCGGGGAGCTGTTTTTT. It translates to CASATRTGDGTGELFF. The chain carries TRBV19 and TRBJ2-2; 7 nucleotides line up with TRBD1. Germline CDR1 LNHDA, CDR2 SQIVND (reference sequence). The CDR3 contains 16 residues. J lost 5 bases, V lost 8 bases, and 14 bases had no gene match.

The chain couples TRBV5-1 to TRBJ2-1, with 7 nucleotides matching TRBD2. J gave up 8 bases and V 2 bases, and 7 bases lay outside the gene matches. CDR1 and CDR2 (germline): SGHRS, YFSETQ. This CDR3 contains 14 residues. CDR3 amino acids: CASSFGGSFHEQFF. CDR3 in DNA: TGCGCCAGCAGCTTCGGCGGGAGCTTTCATGAGCAGTTCTTC.

This clone was recorded a few times. The chain uses TRBV13 and TRBJ2-1; 9 positions match TRBD1. Per germline, CDR1 PRHDT and CDR2 FYEKMQ (reference sequence). The CDR3 contains 15 residues. J gave up 3 bases and V 2 bases, and 2 bases lay outside the gene matches. The CDR3 DNA is TGTGCCAGCAGCTTACCGGGACAGGGCTACAATGAGCAGTTCTTC. It is translated as CASSLPGQGYNEQFF.

The table lists this clone with a few counts. This sequence joins TRBV30 and TRBJ1-3, with 7 bases that match TRBD1. This CDR3 region has 15 residues. The V and J ends lost 2 bases and 0 bases, in that order; junction bases with no gene match: 4. Per the germline V gene, CDR1 is GTSNPN and CDR2 is SVGIG (reference sequence). The CDR3 coding sequence is TGTGCCTGGAGTTCTGGGACAGCCTCTGGAAACACCATATATTTT. Amino acid sequence: CAWSSGTASGNTIYF.

V and J are TRBV13 and TRBJ2-3; possibly TRBD2 for D (6 bases). The CDR3 is 18 residues long. Trimming cost V 2 bases and J 4 bases, with 22 bases left between them. In germline, CDR1 is PRHDT, CDR2 FYEKMQ (reference sequence). DNA for the CDR3: TGTGCCAGCAGCTTATCTTCGCTGACTAGAACTAATCCAGATACGCAGTATTTT. Translating it yields CASSLSSLTRTNPDTQYF.

The J gene is TRBJ2-3, the V gene TRBV19; D unclear. CDR1 LNHDA and CDR2 SQIVND come from the germline V gene (reference sequence). Trimming shortened V by 8 bases and J by 9 bases, and 15 bases separated the two germline ends. This CDR3 contains 12 residues. This chain's CDR3 is CASRSDAVTQYF. The CDR3 coding sequence is TGTGCCAGTCGCTCTGACGCCGTGACGCAGTATTTT.

The gene calls are TRBV7-6 and TRBJ2-7; TRBD1 aligns across 9 bases. The germline V gene encodes CDR1 SGHVS and CDR2 FNYEAQ. This CDR3 has 14 residues. V shed 5 bases, J shed 3 bases, and the junction held 5 bases outside the gene matches. The CDR3 DNA reads TGTGCCAGCAGCAGCTCGGGACAGGGCTACGAGCAGTACTTC. Translated: CASSSSGQGYEQYF.

V gene TRBV5-5 combines with J gene TRBJ2-7; 9 bases agree with TRBD2. This CDR3 has 15 amino acids. Germline-derived CDR1 and CDR2 are SGHKS and YYEKEE (reference sequence). The J segment lost 5 bases and the V segment lost 2 bases, leaving 8 bases of the junction unmatched. CDR3 amino acids: CASSFSGLAFDEQYF. CDR3 coding DNA: TGTGCCAGCAGCTTCTCGGGACTAGCTTTCGACGAGCAGTACTTC.

The rearrangement joins TRBV5-1 to TRBJ2-7; TRBD1 agrees at 7 bases. This CDR3 has 15 amino acids. V shed 0 bases, J shed 4 bases, and the junction held 7 bases outside the gene matches. Germline assignment: CDR1 SGHRS and CDR2 YFSETQ. The CDR3 region has the DNA TGCGCCAGCAGCTTGGGACAGGGAATGGGATACGAGCAGTACTTC. Protein sequence: CASSLGQGMGYEQYF.

The chain recombines TRBV6-1 with TRBJ2-5, with TRBD2 identical over 10 bases. The CDR3 loop spans 18 amino acids. The V and J ends lost 0 bases and 4 bases, in that order; junction bases with no gene match: 11. Germline V CDR1 and CDR2: MNHNS, SASEGT. CDR3 loop: CASSEAVTAGGSLETQYF. CDR3 sequence (DNA): TGTGCCAGCAGTGAAGCGGTTACAGCGGGAGGGAGTTTAGAGACCCAGTACTTC.

This sequence joins TRBV5-4 and TRBJ2-6; D perhaps matches TRBD1 (6 bases). Trimming cost V 2 bases and J 1 base, with 7 bases left between them. The CDR3 loop spans 15 amino acids. The V gene's germline CDR1 is SGHNT and CDR2 YYREEE (reference sequence). In nucleotides, the CDR3 is TGTGCCAGCAGCTTAACAGGGTCTGGGGCCAACGTCCTGACTTTC. Protein: CASSLTGSGANVLTF.

J is TRBJ2-5 and V is TRBV5-1; 10 bases fit TRBD2. The CDR3 covers 13 residues. Germline V gives CDR1 SGHRS, CDR2 YFSETQ. The trim removed 4 bases at V and 8 bases at J, leaving 5 bases unmatched. CDR3 in amino acids: CASSPGTSDTQYF. As DNA, the CDR3 is TGCGCCAGCAGCCCCGGGACTAGCGACACCCAGTACTTC. The full variable domain, its missing parts supplied by reference TRBV5-1 and TRBJ2-5, is KAGVTQTPRYLIKTRGQQVTLSCSPISGHRSVSWYQQTPGQGLQFLFEYFSETQRNKGNFPGRFSGRQFSNSRSEMNVSTLELGDSALYLCASSPGTSDTQYFGPGTRLLVL.

This clone has a single count. V and J are TRBV5-1 and TRBJ2-7, with D unclear. The CDR3 runs 15 residues. Germline loops: CDR1 SGHRS, CDR2 YFSETQ. Trimming took off 4 bases at V and 2 bases at J, with 16 bases between the two ends. The CDR3 here is CASSPLAGRTYEQYF. For the CDR3, the DNA is TGCGCCAGCAGCCCCCTGGCAGGTAGAACCTACGAGCAGTACTTC.

This clone was seen just once. The chain employs TRBV5-1 and TRBJ2-7, with D unclear. Deletions cut 4 bases from V and 5 bases from J, with 19 bases between. Germline V CDR1 and CDR2: SGHRS, YFSETQ. The CDR3 runs 15 residues. The CDR3 loop reads CASSGQTTGVHEQYF. The CDR3 coding sequence is TGCGCCAGCAGCGGCCAGACGACGGGTGTCCACGAGCAGTACTTC.

In nucleotides, the CDR3 is TGTGCCAGTAGCAACAGGGCCCAGGACACTGAAGCTTTCTTT. It is translated as CASSNRAQDTEAFF. The V and J genes are TRBV19 and TRBJ1-1; D might be TRBD1 (6 bases). The CDR3 runs to 14 residues. The V end was cut by 6 bases, the J end by 3 bases, with 14 bases between. Germline V lookup: CDR1 LNHDA, CDR2 SQIVND (reference sequence).

The chain uses TRBV10-2 and TRBJ1-1; no clear D gene. This CDR3 contains 15 residues. From germline, CDR1 is WSHSY and CDR2 SAAADI. The V and J ends lost 4 bases and 5 bases respectively, with 17 bases between them. The CDR3 coding sequence is TGCGCCAGCAGTGGATACCAACTTCGGGAAACTGAAGCTTTCTTT. Translated, it gives CASSGYQLRETEAFF.

This clone has only one observation. The chain is built from TRBV7-8 and TRBJ1-5, with D unresolved. Germline V lookup: CDR1 SGHVS, CDR2 FQNEAQ. Between the trimmed V and J ends, which lost 4 bases and 1 base, there was a span of 11 bases. This CDR3 spans 15 amino acids. This CDR3 reads CASSSRPGSNQPQHF. CDR3 sequence (DNA): TGTGCCAGCAGCTCCCGCCCCGGGAGCAATCAGCCCCAGCATTTT.

The rearrangement joins TRBV7-8 to TRBJ2-1; D unresolved. Looked up from germline, CDR1 is SGHVS and CDR2 is FQNEAQ. This CDR3 is 11 amino acids long. V lost 8 bases, J lost 4 bases, and 6 bases lay in between. The CDR3 DNA reads as TGTGCCAGCTCCCGGTACAATGAGCAGTTCTTC. Translating it yields CASSRYNEQFF.

This clone was seen a few times. The chain employs TRBV30 and TRBJ1-6; D remains unclear. This CDR3 has 13 amino acids. The V gene lost 3 bases and the J gene lost 6 bases, with 9 bases spanning the gap. Germline CDR1 and CDR2: GTSNPN and SVGIG (reference sequence). CDR3 nucleotides: TGTGCCTGGAGCCCGGACGGTAATTCACCCCTCCACTTT. Protein product: CAWSPDGNSPLHF.

The V gene is TRBV18, the J gene TRBJ1-1; no clear D. Germline loops: CDR1 KGHSH, CDR2 LQKENI. Trimming shortened V by 0 bases and J by 3 bases, and 11 bases separated the two germline ends. The CDR3 runs 15 residues. CDR3 sequence (DNA): TGTGCCAGCTCACCACCCGTGGCGAGGGACACTGAAGCTTTCTTT. Translating it yields CASSPPVARDTEAFF. Full variable domain (outside the CDR3, taken from reference TRBV18 and TRBJ1-1): NAGVMQNPRHLVRRRGQEARLRCSPMKGHSHVYWYRQLPEEGLKFMVYLQKENIIDESGMPKERFSAEFPKEGPSILRIQQVVRGDSAAYFCASSPPVARDTEAFFGQGTRLTVV.

This sequence joins TRBV4-1 and TRBJ2-7; 7 nucleotides agree with TRBD2. The CDR3 is 18 amino acids. Germline V gene data show CDR1 as MGHRA and CDR2 as YSYEKL. V gave up 4 bases and J gave up 0 bases; unmatched junction bases: 15. CDR3 DNA sequence: TGCGCCAGCAGCCCCCCGGGACTGGCGGGAGCTATCTCCTACGAGCAGTACTTC. It translates to CASSPPGLAGAISYEQYF.

This clone was seen a handful of times. This chain connects TRBV5-1 to TRBJ2-1, with 7 bases identical to TRBD1. Per the germline V gene, CDR1 is SGHRS and CDR2 is YFSETQ. CDR3 length: 15 residues. The junction had 10 bases not matched to a gene; V was cut back by 5 bases and J by 5 bases. DNA for the CDR3: TGCGCCAGCAGAAGCGAGACAGGGTTGCACAATGAGCAGTTCTTC. It translates to CASRSETGLHNEQFF. Variable domain in full (rest from reference TRBV5-1 and TRBJ2-1): KAGVTQTPRYLIKTRGQQVTLSCSPISGHRSVSWYQQTPGQGLQFLFEYFSETQRNKGNFPGRFSGRQFSNSRSEMNVSTLELGDSALYLCASRSETGLHNEQFFGPGTRLTVL.

This clone came up once. For the CDR3, the DNA is TGTGCCTGGAGTCCGGGACAGGACGGGAACACTGAAGCTTTCTTT. It is translated as CAWSPGQDGNTEAFF. The rearrangement links TRBV30 to TRBJ1-1, with 8 bases matching TRBD1. V shed 2 bases and J 1 base; nucleotides not matched to a gene: 6. The CDR3 covers 15 residues. Germline V gene lookup returns CDR1 GTSNPN and CDR2 SVGIG (reference sequence).

This chain joins TRBV5-1 and TRBJ2-5, with unresolved D. The CDR3 is 14 amino acids. The V end was cut by 0 bases, the J end by 2 bases, with 8 bases between. Germline V gene sequence: CDR1 SGHRS, CDR2 YFSETQ. CDR3 in DNA: TGCGCCAGCAGCTTGGGAACAGCGCAAGAGACCCAGTACTTC. It specifies CASSLGTAQETQYF.

As regards this clone: Other DNA sequences in this specimen translate into the identical CDR3. The chain carries TRBV10-1 and TRBJ1-6; TRBD1 matches at 7 bases. The CDR3 has 14 amino acids. CDR1 and CDR2 (germline): WNHNN, SYGVQD (reference sequence). The V and J ends lost 6 bases and 5 bases, in that order; junction bases with no gene match: 4. CDR3 loop: CASSVGQNNSPLHF. The DNA of the CDR3 is TGCGCCAGCAGCGTGGGACAGAATAATTCACCCCTCCACTTT.

This clone was counted many times. This chain links TRBV19 with TRBJ2-7, with 8 nucleotides matching TRBD1. V was clipped by 4 bases and J by 3 bases; unmatched bases: 11. The CDR3 extends over 16 amino acids. CDR1 and CDR2 (germline): LNHDA, SQIVND (reference sequence). As DNA, the CDR3 is TGTGCCAGTAGTAGCCACTCCCGGGACAGGCTCTACGAGCAGTACTTC. This translates into CASSSHSRDRLYEQYF. Full variable domain (missing parts from reference TRBV19 and TRBJ2-7): DGGITQSPKYLFRKEGQNVTLSCEQNLNHDAMYWYRQDPGQGLRLIYYSQIVNDFQKGDIAEGYSVSREKKESFPLTVTSAQKNPTAFYLCASSSHSRDRLYEQYFGPGTRLTVT.

The rearrangement links TRBV19 to TRBJ2-1; TRBD2 agrees at 13 bases. The CDR3 spans 15 residues. Germline V gene sequence: CDR1 LNHDA, CDR2 SQIVND (reference sequence). Unmatched junction bases numbered 6, after V lost 5 bases and J lost 8 bases. CDR3 sequence: CASSGLAGVTDEQFF. For the CDR3, the DNA is TGTGCCAGTAGTGGACTAGCGGGAGTGACCGATGAGCAGTTCTTC.

The rearrangement joins TRBV30 to TRBJ1-2; 8 bases line up with TRBD1. Germline lookup yields CDR1 GTSNPN and CDR2 SVGIG (reference sequence). This CDR3 has 14 amino acids. V lost 3 bases and J lost 6; bases outside the gene matches: 9. The CDR3 sequence: CAWRPTGAANGYTF. CDR3 coding DNA: TGTGCCTGGAGACCGACAGGGGCCGCTAATGGCTACACCTTC.

The rearrangement uses TRBV7-9 and TRBJ1-5; possibly TRBD1 for D (5 bases). Trimming removed 4 bases from V and 5 bases from J, with 6 bases in between. Per germline, CDR1 SEHNR and CDR2 FQNEAQ (reference sequence). The CDR3 runs to 12 residues. CDR3: CASSSGDQPQHF. In DNA, the CDR3 is TGTGCCAGCAGCTCGGGGGATCAGCCCCAGCATTTT.

The V call is TRBV3-1 (or the pseudogene TRBV3-2), the J call TRBJ2-5; 8 bases are shared with TRBD1. Germline trimming cut 4 bases from V and 5 bases from J; bases unmatched to any gene: 3. The CDR3 covers 13 residues. The V gene's germline CDR1 is LGHDT and CDR2 YNNKEL (reference sequence). CDR3 nucleotide sequence: TGTGCCAGCAGCCGCGGACAGGGCGAGACCCAGTACTTC. This translates into CASSRGQGETQYF.

This chain links TRBV18 with TRBJ2-7; D unresolved. Trimming left V 8 bases short and J 4 bases short, with 15 bases between. Germline CDR1 KGHSH, CDR2 LQKENI. The CDR3 is made up of 13 amino acids. The CDR3 region has the DNA TGTGCCAGCCACACAACGAGCGTTTACGAGCAGTACTTC. It encodes CASHTTSVYEQYF.

This chain uses TRBV19 with TRBJ2-7, with a weak D call TRBD1 (6 bases). The V end lost 5 bases, the J end lost 5 bases, and 19 bases lay between the germline ends. This CDR3 has 15 amino acids. The V gene's germline CDR1 is LNHDA and CDR2 SQIVND (reference sequence). CDR3 amino acids: CASSAGQLNVDEQYF. In DNA form, the CDR3 reads TGTGCCAGTAGTGCCGGACAGTTGAATGTCGACGAGCAGTACTTC.